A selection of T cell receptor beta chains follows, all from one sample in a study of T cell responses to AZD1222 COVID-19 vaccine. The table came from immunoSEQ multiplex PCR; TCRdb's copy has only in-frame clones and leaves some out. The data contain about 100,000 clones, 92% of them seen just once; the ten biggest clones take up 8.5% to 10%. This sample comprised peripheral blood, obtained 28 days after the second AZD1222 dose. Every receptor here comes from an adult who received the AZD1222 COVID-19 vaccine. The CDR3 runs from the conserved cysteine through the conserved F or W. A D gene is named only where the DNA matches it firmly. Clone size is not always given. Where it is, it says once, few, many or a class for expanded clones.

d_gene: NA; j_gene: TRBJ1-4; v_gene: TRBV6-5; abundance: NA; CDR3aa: CASTGDWAEKLFF; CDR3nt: TGTGCCAGCACAGGGGATTGGGCTGAAAAACTGTTTTTT
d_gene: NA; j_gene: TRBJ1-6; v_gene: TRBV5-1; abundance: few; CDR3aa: CASSLVWDGDSPLHF; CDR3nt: TGCGCCAGCAGCTTGGTTTGGGACGGCGATTCACCCCTCCACTTT
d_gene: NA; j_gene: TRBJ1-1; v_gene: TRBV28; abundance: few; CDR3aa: CASKPGYTEAFF; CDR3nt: TGTGCCAGCAAGCCCGGCTACACTGAAGCTTTCTTT
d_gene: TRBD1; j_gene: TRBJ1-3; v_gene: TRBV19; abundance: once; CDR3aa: CASRLDGQGSSSGNTIYF; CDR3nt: TGTGCCAGTAGGCTCGACGGACAGGGGTCGAGCTCTGGAAACACCATATATTTT
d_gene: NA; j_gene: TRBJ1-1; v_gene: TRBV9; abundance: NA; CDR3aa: CASSVDGLTNTEAFF; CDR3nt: TGTGCCAGCAGCGTAGATGGCTTGACAAACACTGAAGCTTTCTTT
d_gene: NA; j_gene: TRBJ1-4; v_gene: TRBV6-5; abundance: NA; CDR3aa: CASSYRDTEKLFF; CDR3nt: TGTGCCAGCAGTTACCGGGACACCGAAAAACTGTTTTTT
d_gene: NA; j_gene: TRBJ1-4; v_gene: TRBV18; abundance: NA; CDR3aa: CASSPVRTNPEIATNEKLFF; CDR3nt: TGTGCCAGCTCACCGGTCCGGACCAATCCGGAGATTGCAACTAATGAAAAACTGTTTTTT
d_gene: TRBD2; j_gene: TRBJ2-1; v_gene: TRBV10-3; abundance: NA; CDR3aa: CAITTGTSGNGEQFF; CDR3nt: TGTGCCATCACTACAGGGACTAGCGGGAACGGTGAGCAGTTCTTC
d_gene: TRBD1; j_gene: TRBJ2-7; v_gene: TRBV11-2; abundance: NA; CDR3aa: CASSKQPGQPYEQYF; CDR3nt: TGTGCCAGCAGCAAGCAGCCGGGACAGCCCTACGAGCAGTACTTC
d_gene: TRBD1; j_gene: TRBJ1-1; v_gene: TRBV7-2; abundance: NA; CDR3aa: CASSWSGTGGTEAFF; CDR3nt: TGTGCCAGCAGCTGGTCCGGGACAGGGGGCACTGAAGCTTTCTTT
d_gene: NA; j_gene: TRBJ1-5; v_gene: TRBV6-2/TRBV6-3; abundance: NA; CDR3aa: CASSSRGRVQHF; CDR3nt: TGTGCCAGCAGTTCCAGGGGACGGGTACAGCATTTT
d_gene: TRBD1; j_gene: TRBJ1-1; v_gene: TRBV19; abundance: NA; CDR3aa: CASSIGTGNTEAFF; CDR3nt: TGTGCCAGTAGTATTGGGACAGGGAACACTGAAGCTTTCTTT
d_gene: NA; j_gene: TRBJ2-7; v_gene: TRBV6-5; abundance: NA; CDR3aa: CASSYRRGNSYEQYF; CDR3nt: TGTGCCAGCAGTTACCGCAGGGGTAATTCCTACGAGCAGTACTTC
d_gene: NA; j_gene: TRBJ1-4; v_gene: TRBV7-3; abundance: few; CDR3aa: CASSLRRGEKLFF; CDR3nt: TGTGCCAGCAGCCTAAGACGGGGGGAAAAACTGTTTTTT
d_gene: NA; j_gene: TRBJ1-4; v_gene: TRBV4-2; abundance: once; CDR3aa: CASSQDAILGEKLFF; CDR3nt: TGTGCCAGCAGCCAAGACGCGATACTTGGTGAAAAACTGTTTTTT
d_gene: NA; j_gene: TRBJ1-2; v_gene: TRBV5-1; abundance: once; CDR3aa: CASSLSEWDGYTF; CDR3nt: TGCGCCAGCAGCTTGTCGGAGTGGGACGGCTACACCTTC
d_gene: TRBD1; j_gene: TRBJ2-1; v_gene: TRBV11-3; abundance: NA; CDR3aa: CASSADRGPHNEQFF; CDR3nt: TGTGCCAGCAGCGCAGACAGGGGGCCGCACAATGAGCAGTTCTTC
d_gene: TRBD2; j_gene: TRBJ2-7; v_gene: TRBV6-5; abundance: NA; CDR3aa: CASSDWGLASNEQYF; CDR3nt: TGTGCCAGCAGCGATTGGGGACTAGCTTCCAACGAGCAGTACTTC
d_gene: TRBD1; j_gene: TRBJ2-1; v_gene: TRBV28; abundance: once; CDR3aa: CASSFNRDRGQYEQFF; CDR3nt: TGTGCCAGCAGTTTTAATCGGGACAGGGGGCAATATGAGCAGTTCTTC
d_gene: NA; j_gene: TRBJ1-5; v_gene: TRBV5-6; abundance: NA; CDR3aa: CASSIRASTHQPQHF; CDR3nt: TGTGCCAGCAGCATCCGGGCCTCCACACATCAGCCCCAGCATTTT
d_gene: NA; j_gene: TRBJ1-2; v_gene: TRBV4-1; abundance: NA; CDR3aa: CASSRPSAGVWGYTF; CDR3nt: TGCGCCAGCAGCCGCCCGTCGGCAGGCGTCTGGGGCTACACCTTC
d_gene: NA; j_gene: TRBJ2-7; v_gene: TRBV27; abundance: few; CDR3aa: CASSRRSPGYEQYF; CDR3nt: TGTGCCAGCAGTAGGAGGAGCCCAGGGTACGAGCAGTACTTC
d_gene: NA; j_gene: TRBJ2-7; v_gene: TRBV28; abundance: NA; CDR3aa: CASSRLALEQYF; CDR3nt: TGTGCCAGTTCGAGGCTAGCTCTCGAGCAGTACTTC
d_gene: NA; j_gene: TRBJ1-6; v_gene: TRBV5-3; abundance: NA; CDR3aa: CARSLFIGEIQPLHF; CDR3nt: TGTGCCAGAAGCTTGTTCATCGGGGAAATTCAACCCCTCCACTTT
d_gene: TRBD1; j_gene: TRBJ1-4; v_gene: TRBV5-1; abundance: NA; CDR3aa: CASSTEQGANEKLFF; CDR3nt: TGCGCCAGCAGCACCGAACAGGGGGCGAATGAAAAACTGTTTTTT
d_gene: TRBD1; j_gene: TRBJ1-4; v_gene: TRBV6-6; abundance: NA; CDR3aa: CASRDGQGPTNEKLFF; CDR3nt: TGTGCCAGCAGGGACGGACAGGGACCAACTAATGAAAAACTGTTTTTT
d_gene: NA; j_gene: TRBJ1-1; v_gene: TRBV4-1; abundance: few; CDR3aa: CASSQDSRGTEAFF; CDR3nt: TGCGCCAGCAGCCAAGATAGTCGGGGCACTGAAGCTTTCTTT
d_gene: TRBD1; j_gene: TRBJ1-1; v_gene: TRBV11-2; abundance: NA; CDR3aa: CASSEGGRAEAFF; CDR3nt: TGTGCCAGCAGCGAAGGGGGCAGGGCCGAAGCTTTCTTT
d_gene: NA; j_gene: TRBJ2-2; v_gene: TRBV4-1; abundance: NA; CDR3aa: CASSQGQTGLRAGELFF; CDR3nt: TGCGCCAGCAGCCAAGGGCAAACAGGGTTACGTGCCGGGGAGCTGTTTTTT
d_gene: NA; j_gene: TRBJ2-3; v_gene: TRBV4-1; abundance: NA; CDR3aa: CASSQNSIPGADTQYF; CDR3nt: TGCGCCAGCAGCCAAAACTCCATCCCCGGGGCAGATACGCAGTATTTT
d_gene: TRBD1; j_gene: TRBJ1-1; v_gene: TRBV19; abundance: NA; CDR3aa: CASSISGRGWTEAFF; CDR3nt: TGTGCCAGTAGTATTTCTGGCAGGGGGTGGACTGAAGCTTTCTTT
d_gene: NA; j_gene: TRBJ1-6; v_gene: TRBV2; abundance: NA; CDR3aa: CASSLTGPYFSPLHF; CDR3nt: TGTGCCAGCAGCCTAACAGGGCCGTACTTTTCACCCCTCCACTTT
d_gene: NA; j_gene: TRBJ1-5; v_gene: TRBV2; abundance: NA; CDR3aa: CASRMGNQPQHF; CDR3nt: TGTGCCAGCAGGATGGGCAATCAGCCCCAGCATTTT
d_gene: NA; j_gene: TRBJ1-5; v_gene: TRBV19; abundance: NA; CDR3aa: CASSRDTTRNQPQHF; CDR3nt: TGTGCCAGTAGTCGCGACACGACCCGCAATCAGCCCCAGCATTTT
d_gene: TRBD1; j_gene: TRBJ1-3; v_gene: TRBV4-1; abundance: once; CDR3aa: CASSQWDRGRSGNTIYF; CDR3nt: TGCGCCAGCAGCCAGTGGGACAGGGGGCGATCTGGAAACACCATATATTTT